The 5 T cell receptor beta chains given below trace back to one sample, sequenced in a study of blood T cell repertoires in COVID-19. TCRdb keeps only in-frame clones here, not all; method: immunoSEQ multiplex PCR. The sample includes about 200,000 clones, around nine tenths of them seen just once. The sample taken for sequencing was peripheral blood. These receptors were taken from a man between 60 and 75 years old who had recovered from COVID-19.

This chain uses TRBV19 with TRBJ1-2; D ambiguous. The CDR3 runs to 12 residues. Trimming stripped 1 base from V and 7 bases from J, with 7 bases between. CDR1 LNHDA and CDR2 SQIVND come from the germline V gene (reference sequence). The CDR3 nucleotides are TGTGCCAGTAGTATAGCCGGAGGTGGCTACACCTTC. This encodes CASSIAGGGYTF.

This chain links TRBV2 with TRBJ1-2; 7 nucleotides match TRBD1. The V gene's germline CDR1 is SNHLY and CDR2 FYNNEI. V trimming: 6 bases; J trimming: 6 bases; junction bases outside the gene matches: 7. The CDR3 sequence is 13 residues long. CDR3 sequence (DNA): TGTGCCAGCAGCGAACAGGGGATGGATGGCTACACCTTC. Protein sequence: CASSEQGMDGYTF.

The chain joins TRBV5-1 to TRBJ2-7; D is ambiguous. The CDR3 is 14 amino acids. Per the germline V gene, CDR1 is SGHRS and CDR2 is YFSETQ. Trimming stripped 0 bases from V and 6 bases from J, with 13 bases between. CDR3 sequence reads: CASSLGSSQSEQYF. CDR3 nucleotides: TGCGCCAGCAGCTTGGGTTCTAGTCAGTCCGAGCAGTACTTC.

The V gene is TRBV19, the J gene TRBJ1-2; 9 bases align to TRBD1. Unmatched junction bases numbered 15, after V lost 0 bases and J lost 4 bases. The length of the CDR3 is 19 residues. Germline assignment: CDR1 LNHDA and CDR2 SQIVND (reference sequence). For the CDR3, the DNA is TGTGCCAGTAGTATAGATCAGGGGACAGGGACTTGGAGTGGCTATGGCTACACCTTC. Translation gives CASSIDQGTGTWSGYGYTF.

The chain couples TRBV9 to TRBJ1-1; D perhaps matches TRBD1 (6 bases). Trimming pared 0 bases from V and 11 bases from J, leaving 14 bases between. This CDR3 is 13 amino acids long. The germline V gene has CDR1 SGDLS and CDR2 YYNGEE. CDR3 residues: CASSVAGTGLAFF. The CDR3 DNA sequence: TGTGCCAGCAGCGTAGCGGGAACAGGGTTGGCTTTCTTT.